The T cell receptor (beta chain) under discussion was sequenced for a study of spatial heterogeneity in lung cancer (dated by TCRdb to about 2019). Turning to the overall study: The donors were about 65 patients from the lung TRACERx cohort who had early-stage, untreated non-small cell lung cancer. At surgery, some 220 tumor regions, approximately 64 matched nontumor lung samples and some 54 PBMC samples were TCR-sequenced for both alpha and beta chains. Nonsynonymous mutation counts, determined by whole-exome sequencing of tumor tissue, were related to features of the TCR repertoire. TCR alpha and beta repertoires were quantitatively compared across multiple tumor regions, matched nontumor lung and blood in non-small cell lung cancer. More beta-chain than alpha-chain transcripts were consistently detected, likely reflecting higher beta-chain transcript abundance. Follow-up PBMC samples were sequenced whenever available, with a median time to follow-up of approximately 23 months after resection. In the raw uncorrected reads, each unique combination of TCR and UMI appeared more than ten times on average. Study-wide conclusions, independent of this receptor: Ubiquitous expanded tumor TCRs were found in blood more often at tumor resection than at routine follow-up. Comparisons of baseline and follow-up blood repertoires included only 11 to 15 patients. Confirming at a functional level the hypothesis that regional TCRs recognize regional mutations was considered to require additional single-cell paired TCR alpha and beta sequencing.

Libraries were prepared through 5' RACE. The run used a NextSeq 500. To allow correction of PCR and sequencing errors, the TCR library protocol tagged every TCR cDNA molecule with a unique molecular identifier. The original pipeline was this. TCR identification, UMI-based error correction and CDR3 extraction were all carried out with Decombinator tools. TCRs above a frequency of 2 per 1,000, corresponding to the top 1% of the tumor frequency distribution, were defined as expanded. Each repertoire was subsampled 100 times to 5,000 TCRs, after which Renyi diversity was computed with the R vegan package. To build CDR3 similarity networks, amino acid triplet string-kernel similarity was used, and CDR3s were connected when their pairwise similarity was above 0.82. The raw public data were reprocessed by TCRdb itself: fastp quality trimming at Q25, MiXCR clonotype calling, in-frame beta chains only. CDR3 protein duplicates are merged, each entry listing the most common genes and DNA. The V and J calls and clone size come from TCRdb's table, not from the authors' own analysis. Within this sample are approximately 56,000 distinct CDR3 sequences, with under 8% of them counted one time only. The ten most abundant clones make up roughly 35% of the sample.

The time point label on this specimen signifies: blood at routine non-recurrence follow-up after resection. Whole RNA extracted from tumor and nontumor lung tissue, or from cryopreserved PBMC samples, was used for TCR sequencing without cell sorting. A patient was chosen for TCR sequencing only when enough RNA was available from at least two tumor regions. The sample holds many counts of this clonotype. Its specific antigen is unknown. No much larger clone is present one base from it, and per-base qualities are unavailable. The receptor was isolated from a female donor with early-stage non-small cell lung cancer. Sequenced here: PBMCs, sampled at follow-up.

The base sequence is TGTGCCAGCAGACGTCCCGGGACCGTAGGCACCGGGGAGCTGTTTTTT. Its translation is CASRRPGTVGTGELFF. The rearranged segments are TRBV28 and TRBJ2-2; the D gene is possibly TRBD1 or TRBD2, each agreeing over 5 bases. CDR1 and CDR2 are drawn from the germline V gene: MDHEN, SYDVKM. V and J are truncated by 6 bases and 4 bases respectively, leaving an intervening sequence of 18 bases. The CDR3 starts with the cysteine, ends with the phenylalanine, and has 16 residues. CDR3 DNA only is kept here, 48 bases in frame from base 1.